This entry lists 21 T cell receptor beta chains sequenced from one sample in a study of shared T cell receptors in the human thymus. Method: immunoSEQ multiplex PCR; TCRdb's copy keeps in-frame clones and lacks some. The sample shows about 660,000 clones, roughly 90% of them seen only once. The data were also submitted as part of a second study, on human thymus T cells.

The sequencing input was thymocytes. These receptors came from a boy younger than two with a congenital heart defect.

In this sample, this clone turned up a few times. The rearrangement links TRBV7-2 to TRBJ2-7; the D is unclear. V was shortened by 0 bases and J by 4 bases, with 13 bases between the two germline ends. The V gene's germline CDR1 is SGHTA and CDR2 FQGNSA. The CDR3 consists of 15 residues. CDR3 region: CASSLAENRLYEQYF. The CDR3 DNA sequence: TGTGCCAGCAGCTTAGCGGAGAATCGGCTTTACGAGCAGTACTTC.

This sequence joins TRBV4-2 and TRBJ2-3, with D maybe TRBD1 (6 bases). Per germline, CDR1 LGHNA and CDR2 YNFKEQ. V dropped 5 bases and J dropped 0 bases, with 12 bases sitting between them. CDR3 length equals 15 residues. The CDR3 is CASSTPGVSTDTQYF. CDR3 sequence (DNA): TGTGCCAGCAGCACCCCAGGGGTTAGCACAGATACGCAGTATTTT.

The J gene is TRBJ1-1, the V gene TRBV27, with D hard to call. Trimming removed 5 bases from V and 7 bases from J, with 17 bases in between. From germline, CDR1 is MNHEY and CDR2 SMNVEV (reference sequence). CDR3 length: 14 residues. The CDR3 is CASSPQRIRGEAFF. The CDR3 region has the DNA TGTGCCAGCAGTCCTCAAAGGATCCGCGGTGAAGCTTTCTTT.

J is TRBJ1-2 and V is TRBV23-1; D call uncertain. TRBV23-1 is an open reading frame whose function is uncertain. There are 14 residues in the CDR3. Trimming removed 0 bases from V and 0 bases from J, with 5 bases in between. The CDR3 region has the DNA TGCGCCAGCAGTCAATCAGACTCTAACTATGGCTACACCTTC. It codes for CASSQSDSNYGYTF.

The chain has TRBV27 and TRBJ1-5; 7 bases fit TRBD1. The CDR3 covers 19 residues. Trimming at V came to 0 bases and at J to 1 base, leaving 12 bases not matched to a gene. Germline CDR1 is MNHEY and CDR2 is SMNVEV (reference sequence). CDR3 residues: CASSLSIPRDRESNQPQHF. In DNA form, the CDR3 reads TGTGCCAGCAGTTTATCGATACCGCGCGACAGGGAGAGCAATCAGCCCCAGCATTTT.

This clone was counted only a few times. The chain couples TRBV29-1 to TRBJ2-1; 8 nucleotides line up with TRBD2. The CDR3 runs to 15 residues. Trimming removed 5 bases from V and 15 bases from J; junction bases left unmatched: 21. Looked up from germline, CDR1 is SQVTM and CDR2 is ANQGSEA. CDR3 nucleotide sequence: TGCAGCGTTTCCACGCGCAGGGCCGGGGGGGAGAGGAGGTTCTTC. This sequence encodes CSVSTRRAGGERRFF.

This chain connects TRBV7-2 to TRBJ2-7, with 10 bases matching TRBD2. Germline values: CDR1 SGHTA, CDR2 FQGNSA. This CDR3 comprises 16 residues. Trimming cost V 5 bases and J 7 bases; bases outside gene matches: 14. The CDR3 sequence is CASSRGRAGGPGEQYF. CDR3 nucleotide sequence: TGTGCCAGCAGCAGGGGCAGAGCGGGAGGGCCGGGAGAGCAGTACTTC.

The DNA of the CDR3 is TGTGCCAGTAGCCCGATCGGGAGATTCGGTAACGAGCAGTACTTC. Protein: CASSPIGRFGNEQYF. The chain carries TRBV19 and TRBJ2-7, with D possibly matching TRBD2 (6 bases). This CDR3 is built from 15 residues. Germline CDR1 is LNHDA and CDR2 is SQIVND (reference sequence). Trimming cost V 6 bases and J 5 bases, with 20 bases left between them.

The genes are TRBV11-2 and TRBJ2-2; 8 bases are shared with TRBD1. CDR3 size: 17 residues. Trimming took 1 base from V and 3 from J; bases not matched to a gene: 7. Per the germline V gene, CDR1 is SGHAT and CDR2 is FQNNGV. The CDR3 is CASSLVHGQGDTGELFF. Written as DNA, the CDR3 is TGTGCCAGCAGCTTAGTACACGGACAGGGAGACACCGGGGAGCTGTTTTTT.

The rearrangement links TRBV25-1 to TRBJ1-1; tentatively, D is TRBD1 (5 bases). This CDR3 is 16 amino acids long. Trimming shortened V by 0 bases and J by 4 bases, and 15 bases separated the two germline ends. Germline V gene data show CDR1 as MGHDK and CDR2 as SYGVNS. DNA of the CDR3: TGTGCCAGCAGTGAATACAGGGAATTAAGGGGCACTGAAGCTTTCTTT. It translates to CASSEYRELRGTEAFF. Full variable domain (remainder filled in from reference TRBV25-1 and TRBJ1-1): EADIYQTPRYLVIGTGKKITLECSQTMGHDKMYWYQQDPGMELHLIHYSYGVNSTEKGDLSSESTVSRIRTEHFPLTLESARPSHTSQYLCASSEYRELRGTEAFFGQGTRLTVV.

The V and J genes are TRBV5-6 and TRBJ2-7, with TRBD2 as a possible D gene (5 bases). Between the trimmed V and J ends, which lost 1 base and 3 bases, there was a span of 17 bases. This CDR3 has 16 amino acids. Germline lookup yields CDR1 SGHDT and CDR2 YYEEEE. The CDR3 nucleotides are TGTGCCAGCAGCTTGCTGCGGTCCCTCGGGAACTACGAGCAGTACTTC. This sequence encodes CASSLLRSLGNYEQYF.

This clone has only one observation. The chain links TRBV30 to TRBJ2-7; 9 nucleotides agree with TRBD2. CDR3 length: 14 residues. The germline gives CDR1 GTSNPN, CDR2 SVGIG (reference sequence). The V segment lost 7 bases and the J segment 4 bases; nucleotides outside the gene matches: 11. CDR3 nucleotides: TGTGCCTCCCGCAACCGGACTAGCGCATACGAGCAGTACTTC. Its translation: CASRNRTSAYEQYF.

This chain joins TRBV10-3 and TRBJ2-7, with TRBD1 matching 8 bases. This CDR3 is 19 amino acids long. In germline, CDR1 is ENHRY, CDR2 SYGVKD. V lost 0 bases, J lost 0 bases, and 13 bases stayed unmatched. The CDR3: CAISESPGQEGRGSYEQYF. CDR3 nucleotides: TGTGCCATCAGTGAGTCTCCGGGACAGGAAGGTCGGGGCTCCTACGAGCAGTACTTC.

The chain is built from TRBV10-3 and TRBJ2-7, with unresolved D. CDR1 is ENHRY and CDR2 is SYGVKD in the germline V gene. V lost 6 bases, J lost 3 bases, and 9 bases lay in between. The CDR3 has 12 amino acids. The CDR3 DNA reads as TGTGCCATCAGCCAAGAACACTACGAGCAGTACTTC. Protein: CAISQEHYEQYF.

This clone was seen only once. V gene TRBV6-1 combines with J gene TRBJ2-3; 8 nucleotides agree with TRBD2. The CDR3 sequence is 15 residues long. Germline CDR1 is MNHNS and CDR2 is SASEGT. J lost 6 bases, V lost 4 bases, and 9 bases had no gene match. The CDR3 bases are TGTGCCAGCAGTGTCGCGCTAGCGGGTGGGGATACGCAGTATTTT. Protein product: CASSVALAGGDTQYF.

This rearrangement joins TRBV29-1 to TRBJ2-2, with TRBD2 matching 10 bases. This CDR3 is 16 amino acids long. J lost 7 bases, V lost 4 bases, and 12 bases had no gene match. Looked up from germline, CDR1 is SQVTM and CDR2 is ANQGSEA. The CDR3 DNA is TGCAGCGTTGGAGGGCTAGCGGGAGTAGAGGGCGGGGAGCTGTTTTTT. Its translation: CSVGGLAGVEGGELFF.

The chain couples TRBV10-3 to TRBJ2-1, with 10 bases lining up with TRBD1. The CDR3 contains 14 residues. V was pared by 7 bases and J by 4 bases, with 4 bases of the junction left unmatched. CDR1 ENHRY and CDR2 SYGVKD come from the germline V gene. The CDR3: CAIMRGQGYNEQFF. The CDR3 DNA reads TGTGCCATCATGCGGGGACAGGGGTACAATGAGCAGTTCTTC.

This clone was seen a few times. V gene TRBV29-1 combines with J gene TRBJ2-5; D is undetermined. Germline assignment: CDR1 SQVTM and CDR2 ANQGSEA. The CDR3 has 11 residues. Trimming removed 1 base from V and 4 bases from J, with 4 bases in between. The CDR3, as DNA: TGCAGCGTTGAAGGGGCAGAGACCCAGTACTTC. Its protein product is CSVEGAETQYF. Full variable domain (rest looked up from reference TRBV29-1 and TRBJ2-5): SAVISQKPSRDICQRGTSLTIQCQVDSQVTMMFWYRQQPGQSLTLIATANQGSEATYESGFVIDKFPISRPNLTFSTLTVSNMSPEDSSIYLCSVEGAETQYFGPGTRLLVL.

The CDR3 DNA is TGTGCCTGGAGCGCTGTCCGGACAGCCCTTTACGAGCAGTACTTC. Encoded protein: CAWSAVRTALYEQYF. The rearrangement uses TRBV30 and TRBJ2-7, with TRBD1 as a possible D gene (6 bases). V was cut by 3 bases and J by 4 bases, with 19 bases left in between. Germline values: CDR1 GTSNPN, CDR2 SVGIG (reference sequence). This CDR3 contains 15 residues.

V and J are TRBV28 and TRBJ2-7; possibly TRBD1 for D (6 bases). Germline-derived CDR1 and CDR2 are MDHEN and SYDVKM. The CDR3 has 13 residues. Trimming took 8 bases from V and 7 from J, leaving 18 bases between them. CDR3 DNA sequence: TGTGCCAGCGGCCACAGGGTGTCCAGGGAGCAGTACTTC. Amino acid sequence: CASGHRVSREQYF. Using reference TRBV28 and TRBJ2-7 for the parts outside the CDR3, the full variable domain is DVKVTQSSRYLVKRTGEKVFLECVQDMDHENMFWYRQDPGLGLRLIYFSYDVKMKEKGDIPEGYSVSREKKERFSLILESASTNQTSMYLCASGHRVSREQYFGPGTRLTVT.

This clone was seen only a few times. The J gene is TRBJ1-3, the V gene TRBV4-1, with D possibly TRBD1 on 6 matching bases. The V end lost 3 bases, the J end lost 2 bases, and 17 bases lay between the germline ends. Germline V gene lookup returns CDR1 MGHRA and CDR2 YSYEKL. The CDR3 runs 17 residues. CDR3 residues: CASSHHFTGFAGNTIYF. CDR3 DNA: TGCGCCAGCAGCCACCACTTCACAGGGTTCGCTGGAAACACCATATATTTT.